This TCR beta chain was profiled in a study of control samples from healthy donors and cancer patients. Some clones are missing from TCRdb's copy, which holds only in-frame ones; the method was immunoSEQ multiplex PCR. Of tens of thousands of clones listed, about 88% were seen once; the top ten hold 13% to 15%. Trimming took 3 bases from V and 6 from J; bases not matched to a gene: 7. This CDR3 region has 14 residues. The germline V gene encodes CDR1 SGHDT and CDR2 YYEEEE. This clonotype was obtained from a woman in her seventies in good health. Sequenced input: blood. The chain uses TRBV5-6 and TRBJ1-2; TRBD1 agrees at 8 bases. The CDR3 sequence: CASSYLDRVDGYTF. DNA of the CDR3: TGTGCCAGCAGCTATCTGGACAGGGTTGATGGCTACACCTTC.